The clone carrying this T cell receptor beta chain was counted only a few times. As yet, its antigen is unknown. These data come from a study of T cell repertoires in cytomegalovirus infection. Across the study: Peptides in the study included HLA-C-restricted and HLA-B-restricted CMV epitopes. Regarding the study as a whole: CMV-specific HLA-C-restricted TCR beta clonotypes dominated the ex vivo response.

Germline CDR1 reads SGHDT; CDR2 reads YYEEEE. CDR3 size: 16 residues. Deletions cut 3 bases from V and 0 bases from J, with 15 bases between. TCRdb called the reads again in MiXCR, with one record for every CDR3 protein. The sample has approximately 910,000 distinct CDR3 sequences; more than 25% are singletons. The material was cultured CD8+ T cells from PBMCs, obtained from culture after CMV antigen stimulation. This chain links TRBV5-6 with TRBJ2-5, with D unclear. The receptor was derived from a human donor in good health (CMV status not recorded). Some clones in this sample may be carry-over from other donors' samples. The chain's CDR3 is CASSSVGWVYQETQYF. The DNA of the CDR3 is TGTGCCAGCAGCTCCGTCGGCTGGGTGTACCAAGAGACCCAGTACTTC.